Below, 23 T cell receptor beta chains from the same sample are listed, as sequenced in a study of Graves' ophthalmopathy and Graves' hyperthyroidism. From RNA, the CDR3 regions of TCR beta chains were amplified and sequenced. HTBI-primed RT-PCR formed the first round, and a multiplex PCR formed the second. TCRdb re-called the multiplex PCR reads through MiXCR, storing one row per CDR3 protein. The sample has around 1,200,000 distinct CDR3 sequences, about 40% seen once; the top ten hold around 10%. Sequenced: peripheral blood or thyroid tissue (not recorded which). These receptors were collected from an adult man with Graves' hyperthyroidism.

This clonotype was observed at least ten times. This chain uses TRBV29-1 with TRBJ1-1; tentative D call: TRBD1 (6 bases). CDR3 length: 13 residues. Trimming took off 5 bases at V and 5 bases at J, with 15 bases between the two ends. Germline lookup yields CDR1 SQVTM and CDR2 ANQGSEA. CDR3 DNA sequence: TGCAGCGTTTCTCCACTCAGGGGAACTGAAGCTTTCTTT. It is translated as CSVSPLRGTEAFF.

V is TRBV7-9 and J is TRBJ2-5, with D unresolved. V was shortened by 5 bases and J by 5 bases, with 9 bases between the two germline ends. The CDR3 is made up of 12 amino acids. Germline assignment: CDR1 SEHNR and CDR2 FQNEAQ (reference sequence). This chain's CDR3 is CASSRHGETQYF. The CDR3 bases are TGTGCCAGCAGCCGCCACGGGGAGACCCAGTACTTC.

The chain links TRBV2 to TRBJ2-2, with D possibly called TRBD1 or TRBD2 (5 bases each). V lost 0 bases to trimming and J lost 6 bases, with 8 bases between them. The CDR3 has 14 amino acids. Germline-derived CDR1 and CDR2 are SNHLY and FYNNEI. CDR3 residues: CASSEAPGPGELFF. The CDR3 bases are TGTGCCAGCAGTGAAGCGCCGGGACCCGGGGAGCTGTTTTTT.

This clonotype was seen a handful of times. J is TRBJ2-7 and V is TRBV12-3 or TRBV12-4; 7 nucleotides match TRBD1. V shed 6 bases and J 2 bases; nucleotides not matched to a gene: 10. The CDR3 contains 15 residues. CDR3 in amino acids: CASSSQGRRPYEQYF. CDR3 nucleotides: TGTGCCAGCAGCTCACAGGGGCGACGGCCCTACGAGCAGTACTTC.

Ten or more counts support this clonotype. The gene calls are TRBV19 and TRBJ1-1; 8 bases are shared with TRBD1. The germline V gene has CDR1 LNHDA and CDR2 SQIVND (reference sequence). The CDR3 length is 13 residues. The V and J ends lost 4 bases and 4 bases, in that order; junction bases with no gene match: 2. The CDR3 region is CASSTTGGTEAFF. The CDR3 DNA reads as TGTGCCAGTAGTACAACAGGGGGCACTGAAGCTTTCTTT.

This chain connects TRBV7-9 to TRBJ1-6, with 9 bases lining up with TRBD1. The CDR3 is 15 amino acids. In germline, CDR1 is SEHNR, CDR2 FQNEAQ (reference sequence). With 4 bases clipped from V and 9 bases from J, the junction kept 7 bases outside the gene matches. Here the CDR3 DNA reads TGTGCCAGCAGCTCCCAGACAGGGGGGAGTTCACCCCTCCACTTT. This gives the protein CASSSQTGGSSPLHF. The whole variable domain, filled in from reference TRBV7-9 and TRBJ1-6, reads DTGVSQNPRHKITKRGQNVTFRCDPISEHNRLYWYRQTLGQGPEFLTYFQNEAQLEKSRLLSDRFSAERPKGSFSTLEIQRTEQGDSAMYLCASSSQTGGSSPLHFGNGTRLTVT.

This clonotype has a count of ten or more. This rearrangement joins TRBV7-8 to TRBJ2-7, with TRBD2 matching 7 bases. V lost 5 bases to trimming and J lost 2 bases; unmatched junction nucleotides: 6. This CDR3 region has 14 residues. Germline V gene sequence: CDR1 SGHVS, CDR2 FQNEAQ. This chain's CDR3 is CASSPASGPYEQYF. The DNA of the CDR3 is TGTGCCAGCAGCCCGGCTAGCGGACCCTACGAGCAGTACTTC.

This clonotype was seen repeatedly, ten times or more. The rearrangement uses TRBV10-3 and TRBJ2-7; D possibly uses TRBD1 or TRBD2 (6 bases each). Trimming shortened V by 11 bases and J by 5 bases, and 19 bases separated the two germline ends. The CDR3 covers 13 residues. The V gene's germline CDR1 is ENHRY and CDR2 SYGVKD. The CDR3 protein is CASGGNRVHEQYF. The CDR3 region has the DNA TGTGCCTCTGGGGGGAACAGGGTCCACGAGCAGTACTTC.

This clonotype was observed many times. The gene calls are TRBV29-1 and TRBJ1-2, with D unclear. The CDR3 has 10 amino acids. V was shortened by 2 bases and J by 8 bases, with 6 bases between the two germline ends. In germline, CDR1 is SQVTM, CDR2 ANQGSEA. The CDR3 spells CSVERDGYTF. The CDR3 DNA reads TGCAGCGTTGAAAGAGACGGCTACACCTTC.

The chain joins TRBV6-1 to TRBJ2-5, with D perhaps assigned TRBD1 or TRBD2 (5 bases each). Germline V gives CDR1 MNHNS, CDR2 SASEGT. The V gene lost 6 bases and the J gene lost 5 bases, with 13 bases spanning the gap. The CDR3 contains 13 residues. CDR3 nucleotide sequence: TGTGCCAGCAGATGGGACGGCGGGGAGACCCAGTACTTC. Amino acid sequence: CASRWDGGETQYF.

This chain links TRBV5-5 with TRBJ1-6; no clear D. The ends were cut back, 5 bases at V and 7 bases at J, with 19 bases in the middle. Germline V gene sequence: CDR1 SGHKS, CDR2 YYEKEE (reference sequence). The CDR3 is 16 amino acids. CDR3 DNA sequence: TGTGCCAGCAGAATGAACGACGGCGGAGGGAATTCACCCCTCCACTTT. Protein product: CASRMNDGGGNSPLHF. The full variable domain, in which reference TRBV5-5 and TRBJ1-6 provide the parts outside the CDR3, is DAGVTQSPTHLIKTRGQQVTLRCSPISGHKSVSWYQQVLGQGPQFIFQYYEKEERGRGNFPDRFSARQFPNYSSELNVNALLLGDSALYLCASRMNDGGGNSPLHFGNGTRLTVT.

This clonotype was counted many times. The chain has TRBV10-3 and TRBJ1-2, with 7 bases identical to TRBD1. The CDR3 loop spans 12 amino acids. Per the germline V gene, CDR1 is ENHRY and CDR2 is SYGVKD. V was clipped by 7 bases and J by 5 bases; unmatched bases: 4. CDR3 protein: CAINLQGYGYTF. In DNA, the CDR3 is TGTGCCATCAACCTACAGGGGTATGGCTACACCTTC.

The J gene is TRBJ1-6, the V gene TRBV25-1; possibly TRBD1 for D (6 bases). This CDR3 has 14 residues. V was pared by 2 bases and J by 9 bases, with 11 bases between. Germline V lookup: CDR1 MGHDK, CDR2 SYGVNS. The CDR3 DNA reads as TGTGCCAGCAGTGAACCGACAGGCGGTTCACCCCTCCACTTT. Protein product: CASSEPTGGSPLHF. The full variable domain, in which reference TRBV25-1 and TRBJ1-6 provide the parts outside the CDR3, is EADIYQTPRYLVIGTGKKITLECSQTMGHDKMYWYQQDPGMELHLIHYSYGVNSTEKGDLSSESTVSRIRTEHFPLTLESARPSHTSQYLCASSEPTGGSPLHFGNGTRLTVT.

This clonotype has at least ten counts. This CDR3 reads CASSSGGGGDQPQHF. The CDR3 bases are TGTGCCAGCAGCTCGGGCGGGGGGGGCGATCAGCCCCAGCATTTT. This chain connects TRBV7-2 to TRBJ1-5, with D possibly TRBD1 on 6 matching bases. V shed 4 bases and J shed 5 bases, with 15 bases lying between them. CDR3 length equals 15 residues. Germline CDR1 reads SGHTA; CDR2 reads FQGNSA.

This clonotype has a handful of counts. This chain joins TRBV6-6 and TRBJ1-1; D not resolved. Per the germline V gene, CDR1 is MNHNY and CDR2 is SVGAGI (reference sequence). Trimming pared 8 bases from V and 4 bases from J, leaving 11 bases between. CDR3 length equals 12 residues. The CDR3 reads CASSGVSTEAFF. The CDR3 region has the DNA TGTGCCAGCTCCGGGGTGTCCACTGAAGCTTTCTTT.

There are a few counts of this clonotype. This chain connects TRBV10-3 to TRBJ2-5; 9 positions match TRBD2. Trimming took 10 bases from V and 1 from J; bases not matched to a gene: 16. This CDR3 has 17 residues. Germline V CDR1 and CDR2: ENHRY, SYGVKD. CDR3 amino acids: CASSQGVSSGVQETQYF. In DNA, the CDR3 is TGTGCCAGCAGCCAGGGGGTCTCTAGCGGGGTCCAAGAGACCCAGTACTTC.

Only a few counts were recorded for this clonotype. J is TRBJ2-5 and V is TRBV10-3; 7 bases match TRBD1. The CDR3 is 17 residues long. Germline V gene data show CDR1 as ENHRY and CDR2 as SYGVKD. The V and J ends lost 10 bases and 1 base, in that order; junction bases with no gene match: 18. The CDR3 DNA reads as TGTGCCAGCACCAGACAGGGCGGCTTCGACACCCAAGAGACCCAGTACTTC. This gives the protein CASTRQGGFDTQETQYF.

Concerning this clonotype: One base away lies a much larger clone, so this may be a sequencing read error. This CDR3 reads CASGQADQPQHF. CDR3 nucleotide sequence: TGTGCCAGCGGACAGGCGGATCAGCCCCAGCATTTT. This chain connects TRBV6-5 to TRBJ1-5; 7 bases align to TRBD1. The CDR3 covers 12 residues. Per germline, CDR1 MNHEY and CDR2 SVGAGI. Trimming removed 8 bases from V and 5 bases from J; junction bases left unmatched: 3.

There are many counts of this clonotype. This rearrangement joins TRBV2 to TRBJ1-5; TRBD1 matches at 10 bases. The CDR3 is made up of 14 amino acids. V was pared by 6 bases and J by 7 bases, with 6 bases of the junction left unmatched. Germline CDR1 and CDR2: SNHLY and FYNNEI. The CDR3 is CASSDGQGEQPQHF. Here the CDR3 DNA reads TGTGCCAGCAGCGATGGACAGGGGGAACAGCCCCAGCATTTT.

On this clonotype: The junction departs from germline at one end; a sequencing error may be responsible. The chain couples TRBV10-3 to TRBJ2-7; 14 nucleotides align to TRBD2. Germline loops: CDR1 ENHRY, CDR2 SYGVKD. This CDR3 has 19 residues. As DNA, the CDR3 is TGTGCCACCGGTCTTGTCGGCGGGACTAGCGGGAGTGTCTCCTACGGGCAGTACTTC. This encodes CATGLVGGTSGSVSYGQYF.

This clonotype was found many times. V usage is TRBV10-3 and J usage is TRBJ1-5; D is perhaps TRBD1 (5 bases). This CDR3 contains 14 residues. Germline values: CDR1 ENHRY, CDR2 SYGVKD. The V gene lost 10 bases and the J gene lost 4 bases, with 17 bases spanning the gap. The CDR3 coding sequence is TGTGCCACCCGGGGGGAGGGTGGAAATCAGCCCCAGCATTTT. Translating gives CATRGEGGNQPQHF.

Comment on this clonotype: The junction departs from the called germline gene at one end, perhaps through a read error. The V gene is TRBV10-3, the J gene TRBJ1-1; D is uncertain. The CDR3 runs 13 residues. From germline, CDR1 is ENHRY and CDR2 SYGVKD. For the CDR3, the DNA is TGTGCCAGCAGTGATACATGGGCCCCTGAAGCTTTCTTT. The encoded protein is CASSDTWAPEAFF.

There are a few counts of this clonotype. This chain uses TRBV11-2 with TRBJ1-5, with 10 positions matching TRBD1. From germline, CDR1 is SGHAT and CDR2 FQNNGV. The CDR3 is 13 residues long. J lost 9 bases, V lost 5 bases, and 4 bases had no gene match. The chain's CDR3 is CASSRTGGWPQHF. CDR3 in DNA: TGTGCCAGCAGCCGGACAGGGGGATGGCCCCAGCATTTT.